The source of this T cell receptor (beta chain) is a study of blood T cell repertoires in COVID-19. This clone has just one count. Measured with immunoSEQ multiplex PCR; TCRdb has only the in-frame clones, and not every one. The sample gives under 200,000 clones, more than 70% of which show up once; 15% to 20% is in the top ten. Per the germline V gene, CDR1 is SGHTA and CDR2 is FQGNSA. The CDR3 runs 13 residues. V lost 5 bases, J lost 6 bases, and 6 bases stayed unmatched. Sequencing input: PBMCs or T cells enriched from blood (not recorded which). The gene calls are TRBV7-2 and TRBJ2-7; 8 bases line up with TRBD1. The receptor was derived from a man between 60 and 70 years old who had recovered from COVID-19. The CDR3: CASSPTGASEQYF. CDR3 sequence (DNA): TGTGCCAGCAGCCCGACAGGGGCAAGCGAGCAGTACTTC.